This T cell receptor beta chain was recorded in a study of OX40 agonist ivuxolimab in advanced cancers. Looking at the study overall: Having had anti-PD-1, anti-PD-L1 or anti-CTLA-4 therapy before was allowed, and approximately 40% had some.

Comment on this clone: Its antigen is unknown.

The CDR3 runs 11 residues. V was cut by 5 bases and J by 5 bases, with 9 bases left in between. CDR1 DFQATT and CDR2 SNEGSKA come from the germline V gene (reference sequence). Profiled with immunoSEQ multiplex PCR; TCRdb holds only in-frame clones, not every one. Among about 100,000 clones, under 95% were seen once, and the ten largest hold 0.5% to 0.65%. Exclusion of a patient followed from autoimmune disease history or systemic immunosuppression. Drawing of blood for sampling happened at baseline, at cycle 4 day 1, and at cycle 7 day 1. Findings and caveats of the study: The antigen specificity of the peripheral T cells (those that were expanded) was not determined.

The rearrangement uses TRBV20-1 and TRBJ2-5; no clear D gene. This clonotype was obtained from an adult with an advanced solid tumor such as melanoma, head and neck, liver or kidney cancer. This sample comprised CD4+ or CD8+ T cells sorted from blood, obtained in a trial of the OX40 agonist ivuxolimab. In DNA, the CDR3 is TGCAGTGCTGCAAGGAAGGAGACCCAGTACTTC. Protein sequence: CSAARKETQYF.